The clone carrying this T cell receptor (beta chain) has a handful of counts. J was trimmed by 7 bases and V by 6 bases; bases with no gene match: 8. The CDR3 has 14 residues. Germline V gene data show CDR1 as SNHLY and CDR2 as FYNNEI. This sample is drawn from a study of CDR3 diversity in severe acne. TCRdb re-derived calls from the PCR reads in MiXCR, one entry per CDR3 protein. The sample has more than 85,000 distinct CDR3 sequences, about 49% seen once. The chain has TRBV2 and TRBJ1-2; 10 bases are a match to TRBD1. This sequence originates from a male donor with severe acne vulgaris. The material sequenced was blood. CDR3 protein: CASRAGTGVSGYTF. The CDR3 region has the DNA TGTGCCAGCAGGGCCGGGACAGGGGTATCTGGCTACACCTTC.